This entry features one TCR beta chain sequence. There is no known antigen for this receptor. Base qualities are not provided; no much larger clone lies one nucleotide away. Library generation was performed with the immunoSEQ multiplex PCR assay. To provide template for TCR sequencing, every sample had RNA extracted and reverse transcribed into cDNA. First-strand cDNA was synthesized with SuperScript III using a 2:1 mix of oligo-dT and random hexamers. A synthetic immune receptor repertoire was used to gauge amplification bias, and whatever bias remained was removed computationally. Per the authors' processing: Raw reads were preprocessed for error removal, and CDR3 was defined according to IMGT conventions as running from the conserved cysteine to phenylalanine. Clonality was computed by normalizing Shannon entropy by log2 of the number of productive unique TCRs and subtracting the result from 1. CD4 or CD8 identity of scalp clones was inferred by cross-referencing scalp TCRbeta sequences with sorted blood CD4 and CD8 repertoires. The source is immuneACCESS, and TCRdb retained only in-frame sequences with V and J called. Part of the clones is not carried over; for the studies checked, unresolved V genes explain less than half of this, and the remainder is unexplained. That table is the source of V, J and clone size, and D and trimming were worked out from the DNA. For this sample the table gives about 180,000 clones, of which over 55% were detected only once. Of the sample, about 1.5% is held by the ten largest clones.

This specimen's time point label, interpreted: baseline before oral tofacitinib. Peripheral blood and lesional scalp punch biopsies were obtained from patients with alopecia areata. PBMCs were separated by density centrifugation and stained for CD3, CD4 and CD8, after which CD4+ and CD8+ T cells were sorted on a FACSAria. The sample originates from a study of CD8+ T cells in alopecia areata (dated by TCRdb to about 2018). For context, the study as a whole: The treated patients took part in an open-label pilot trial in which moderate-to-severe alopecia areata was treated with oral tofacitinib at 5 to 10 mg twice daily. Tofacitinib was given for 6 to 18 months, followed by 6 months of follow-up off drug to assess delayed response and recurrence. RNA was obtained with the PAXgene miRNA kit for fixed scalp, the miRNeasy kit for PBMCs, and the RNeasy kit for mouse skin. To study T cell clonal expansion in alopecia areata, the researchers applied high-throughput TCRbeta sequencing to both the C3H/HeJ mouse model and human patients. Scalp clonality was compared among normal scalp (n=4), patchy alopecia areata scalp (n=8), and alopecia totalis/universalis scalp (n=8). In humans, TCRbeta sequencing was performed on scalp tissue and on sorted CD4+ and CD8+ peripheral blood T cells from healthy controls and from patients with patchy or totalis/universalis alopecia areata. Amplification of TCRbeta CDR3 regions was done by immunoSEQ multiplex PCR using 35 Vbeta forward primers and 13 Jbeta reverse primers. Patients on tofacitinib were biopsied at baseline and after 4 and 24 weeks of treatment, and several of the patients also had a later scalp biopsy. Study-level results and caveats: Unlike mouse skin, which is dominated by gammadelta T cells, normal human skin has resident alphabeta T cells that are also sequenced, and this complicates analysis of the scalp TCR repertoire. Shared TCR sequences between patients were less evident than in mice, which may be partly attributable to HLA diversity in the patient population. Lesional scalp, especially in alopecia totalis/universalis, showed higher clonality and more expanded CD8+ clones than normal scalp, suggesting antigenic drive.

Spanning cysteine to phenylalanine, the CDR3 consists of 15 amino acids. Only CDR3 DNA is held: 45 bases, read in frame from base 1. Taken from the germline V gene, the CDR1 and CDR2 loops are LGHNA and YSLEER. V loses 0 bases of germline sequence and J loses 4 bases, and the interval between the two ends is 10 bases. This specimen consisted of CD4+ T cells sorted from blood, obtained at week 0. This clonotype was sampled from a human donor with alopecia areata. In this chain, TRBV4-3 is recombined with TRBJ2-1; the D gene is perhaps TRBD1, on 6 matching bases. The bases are TGCGCCAGCAGCCAAGAAGGGGACACTTACAATGAGCAGTTCTTC. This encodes CASSQEGDTYNEQFF.